Each of the 2 T cell receptor beta chains below was sequenced from the same sample in a study of PD-1 blockade in classical Hodgkin lymphoma. With no exception, relapse followed autologous stem cell transplantation in all patients, and brentuximab vedotin exposure varied. Clones were sequenced by immunoSEQ multiplex PCR, and TCRdb holds only the in-frame ones, with some missing. The sample consists of tens of thousands of clones, more than 85% of them appearing once. Sequences were derived from peripheral blood mononuclear cells (PBMCs), sampled at baseline. The receptors were sampled from a human donor with classical Hodgkin lymphoma.

This chain joins TRBV6-5 and TRBJ1-2, with D unresolved. This CDR3 comprises 12 residues. Between the trimmed V and J ends, which lost 10 bases and 3 bases, there was a span of 12 bases. Germline V gene sequence: CDR1 MNHEY, CDR2 SVGAGI. CDR3 in DNA: TGTGCCACCGCCCGGGCTGACTATGGCTACACCTTC. It translates to CATARADYGYTF.

The CDR3 loop reads CASSQDVTGGWWGYTF. The CDR3 DNA follows: TGTGCCAGCAGCCAAGATGTCACAGGGGGCTGGTGGGGCTACACCTTC. The V and J genes are TRBV4-2 and TRBJ1-2, with 9 bases lining up with TRBD1. Germline trimming cut 0 bases from V and 8 bases from J; bases unmatched to any gene: 10. The CDR3 totals 16 residues. The germline CDR1 and CDR2 sequences are LGHNA and YNFKEQ.